The next 9 T cell receptor beta chains were all read from a single sample in a study of blood T cell repertoires in COVID-19. The protocol was immunoSEQ multiplex PCR, while the TCRdb copy is restricted to in-frame clones and leaves out a portion. This sample has 250,000 to 350,000 clones, with 88% found just once. The sample consisted of PBMCs or T cells enriched from blood (not recorded which). The receptor source for this set is a woman in her fifties or sixties who had recovered from COVID-19.

The chain combines TRBV6-2 or TRBV6-3 with TRBJ2-2; D possibly corresponds to TRBD2 (5 bases). The germline CDR1 and CDR2 sequences are MNHEY and SVGEGT. Trimming removed 0 bases at V and 5 bases at J, with 13 bases between. The CDR3 is 16 residues long. CDR3 sequence (DNA): TGTGCCAGCAGTTACTCGCGGGTACCCGTAACCGGGGAGCTGTTTTTT. It codes for CASSYSRVPVTGELFF.

J is TRBJ1-1 and V is TRBV19; weak D call: TRBD1 (5 bases). CDR3 length: 14 residues. CDR1 is LNHDA and CDR2 is SQIVND in the germline V gene (reference sequence). Trimming cost V 4 bases and J 4 bases, with 13 bases left between them. This CDR3 is CASSNSGVGTEAFF. CDR3 DNA: TGTGCCAGTAGTAATTCGGGGGTCGGCACTGAAGCTTTCTTT.

This chain uses TRBV6-6 with TRBJ1-2, with 7 bases that match TRBD1. From germline, CDR1 is MNHNY and CDR2 SVGAGI (reference sequence). The V gene end was trimmed by 2 bases and the J gene end by 3 bases; junction bases not matched to a gene: 6. The CDR3 contains 15 residues. The CDR3 nucleotides read TGTGCCAGCAGTTACAAACAGGGGTTCCACTATGGCTACACCTTC. It yields the protein CASSYKQGFHYGYTF.

The chain links TRBV5-4 to TRBJ2-7, with a weak D call TRBD1 (6 bases). Germline-derived CDR1 and CDR2 are SGHNT and YYREEE (reference sequence). The CDR3 runs to 14 residues. V was clipped by 5 bases and J by 2 bases, with 14 bases between them. The CDR3 nucleotides read TGTGCCAGCAGTACTCCTCAGGGGACCTACGAGCAGTACTTC. Its translation is CASSTPQGTYEQYF.

The chain joins TRBV6-5 to TRBJ2-3, with a weak D call TRBD2 (6 bases). The CDR3 covers 15 residues. The V and J ends lost 3 bases and 1 base respectively, with 11 bases between them. CDR1 and CDR2 (germline): MNHEY, SVGAGI. CDR3 in amino acids: CASSYGGVGTDTQYF. CDR3 bases: TGTGCCAGCAGTTATGGAGGGGTGGGCACAGATACGCAGTATTTT.

The gene calls are TRBV4-1 and TRBJ2-7; D might be TRBD2 (6 bases). Trimming removed 0 bases from V and 2 bases from J, with 17 bases in between. Germline CDR1 reads MGHRA; CDR2 reads YSYEKL. The CDR3 extends over 17 amino acids. CDR3 in amino acids: CASSQEGISGSTYEQYF. As DNA, the CDR3 is TGCGCCAGCAGCCAAGAAGGGATTAGCGGTAGTACCTACGAGCAGTACTTC.

The chain combines TRBV30 with TRBJ1-4; D is unresolved. V dropped 0 bases and J dropped 8 bases, with 13 bases sitting between them. In germline, CDR1 is GTSNPN, CDR2 SVGIG (reference sequence). The CDR3 is made up of 14 amino acids. The CDR3 spells CAWSVLGIGEKLFF. CDR3 sequence (DNA): TGTGCCTGGAGTGTACTAGGTATTGGCGAAAAACTGTTTTTT.

The gene calls are TRBV10-3 and TRBJ1-1, with TRBD1 identical over 7 bases. Trimming took 6 bases from V and 3 from J; bases not matched to a gene: 10. The CDR3 is 15 residues long. Germline CDR1 is ENHRY and CDR2 is SYGVKD. CDR3 sequence reads: CAISEPGTVDTEAFF. The CDR3 DNA sequence: TGTGCCATCAGCGAACCCGGGACAGTGGACACTGAAGCTTTCTTT.

The chain has TRBV30 and TRBJ1-2; TRBD1 matches at 7 bases. The junction had 3 bases not matched to a gene; V was cut back by 4 bases and J by 1 base. The CDR3 contains 13 residues. Per germline, CDR1 GTSNPN and CDR2 SVGIG (reference sequence). The CDR3 region has the DNA TGTGCCTGGAACAGGGGAGGTAACTATGGCTACACCTTC. Translated, it gives CAWNRGGNYGYTF.